The source of this T cell receptor (beta chain) is a study of cytomegalovirus exposure and HLA in healthy donors. With regard to this clone: Its antigen is as yet unknown.

PCR used 60 Vbeta primers and 13 Jbeta primers. Using immunoSEQ multiplex PCR, the repertoire was profiled, and TCRdb retains in-frame clones only, with some absent. This sample has 150,000 to 200,000 clones; just under 80% occur once, and the top ten carry about a tenth. J gave up 4 bases and V 3 bases, and 8 bases lay outside the gene matches. This CDR3 has 15 residues. The germline V gene has CDR1 SNHLY and CDR2 FYNNEI. General observations from the study: A missense variant in DCLRE1C was later tied to TCR beta V- and J-gene trimming. In a later analysis, at a false discovery rate of 0.05, 16,951 TCR beta sequences matched HLA alleles. In vitro experiments confirmed that three CMV-associated chains were specific for CMV antigens.

Unrecorded immune exposures were likely, despite nominal health at sampling. The chain couples TRBV2 to TRBJ1-2; TRBD1 aligns across 7 bases. This sequence originates from a man in his late teens or twenties in good health and CMV-seropositive. The sample consisted of PBMCs. CDR3 sequence (DNA): TGTGCCAGCAGTGATGGCGGGACAGATGGCTATGGCTACACCTTC. It specifies CASSDGGTDGYGYTF. Full variable domain (remainder filled in from reference TRBV2 and TRBJ1-2): EPEVTQTPSHQVTQMGQEVILRCVPISNHLYFYWYRQILGQKVEFLVSFYNNEISEKSEIFDDQFSVERPDGSNFTLKIRSTKLEDSAMYFCASSDGGTDGYGYTFGSGTRLTVV.